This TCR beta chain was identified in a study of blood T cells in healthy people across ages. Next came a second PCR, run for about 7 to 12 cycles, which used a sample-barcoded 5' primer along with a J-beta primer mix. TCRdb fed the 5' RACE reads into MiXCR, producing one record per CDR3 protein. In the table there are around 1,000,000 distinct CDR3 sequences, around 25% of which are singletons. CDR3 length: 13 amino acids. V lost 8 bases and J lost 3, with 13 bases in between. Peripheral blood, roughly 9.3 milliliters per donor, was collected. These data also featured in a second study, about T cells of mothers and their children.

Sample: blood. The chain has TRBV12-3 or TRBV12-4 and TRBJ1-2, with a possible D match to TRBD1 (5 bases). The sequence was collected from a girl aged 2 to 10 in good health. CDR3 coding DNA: TGTGCCAGCGGGAACGACAGCTACTATGGCTACACCTTC. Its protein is CASGNDSYYGYTF.